A single sample is the source of the 21 T cell receptor beta chains below, sequenced in a study of spatial heterogeneity in lung cancer. Study-level results: Counts of expanded intratumoral alpha and beta TCRs tracked tumor mutation counts.

TCRdb itself ran the 5' RACE reads through MiXCR, one entry per CDR3 protein. The sample includes about 6,000 distinct CDR3 sequences, approximately 14% seen only once; the top ten take around 11%. Noted time point: sample taken at primary tumor resection. These receptors' antigens are unknown. The input for sequencing was lung tumor tissue, taken at surgery. These TCRs come from a male donor with early-stage non-small cell lung cancer.

This clonotype was detected only a few times. This beta chain lies outside the target of a library built for alpha chains; its clone size means little. This sequence joins TRBV12-3 or TRBV12-4 and TRBJ2-1; D gene ambiguous. CDR3 size: 15 residues. The V end was cut by 0 bases, the J end by 8 bases, with 14 bases between. The CDR3 sequence is CASSLAYEDTYEQFF. In DNA form, the CDR3 reads TGTGCCAGCAGTTTAGCGTATGAAGATACATATGAGCAGTTCTTC.

In regard to this clonotype: A library prepared for alpha chains yielded this beta chain as an off-target read; its size is of little meaning. The chain links TRBV10-2 to TRBJ1-3; D is ambiguous. V was clipped by 3 bases and J by 0 bases, with 3 bases between them. The CDR3 length is 13 residues. The germline CDR1 and CDR2 sequences are WSHSY and SAAADI. The CDR3 coding sequence is TGCGCCAGCAGTGAAAACTCTGGAAACACCATATATTTT. The encoded protein is CASSENSGNTIYF.

This clonotype counts as medium-sized. With the library built for alpha chains, this beta chain is off target and its frequency is not meaningful. V and J are TRBV6-1 and TRBJ2-3; no clear D gene. This CDR3 has 15 residues. CDR1 is MNHNS, CDR2 SASEGT, per germline. The germline V and J ends were trimmed by 0 bases and 2 bases, with 9 bases remaining between them. CDR3 DNA: TGTGCCAGCAGTGAAGCGCTCAGTTACACAGATACGCAGTATTTT. Its translation is CASSEALSYTDTQYF.

This clonotype is medium-sized (0.01 to 0.1%). This beta chain is an off-target read within a library intended for alpha chains, so its frequency means little. The rearrangement joins TRBV4-2 to TRBJ2-4, with TRBD2 as a possible D gene (6 bases). Trimming removed 2 bases at V and 3 bases at J, with 11 bases between. The CDR3 loop spans 15 amino acids. CDR1 is LGHNA, CDR2 YNFKEQ, per germline. The CDR3 nucleotides read TGTGCCAGCAGCCAATGGCAGGGAGGCAAAAACATTCAGTACTTC. Its protein product is CASSQWQGGKNIQYF.

By its share, this clonotype is medium-sized. The size of this beta chain means little, since it is a stray read in a library made for alpha chains. The V and J genes are TRBV28 and TRBJ2-3; TRBD1 matches at 8 bases. The CDR3 spans 15 residues. Germline trimming cut 5 bases from V and 1 base from J; bases unmatched to any gene: 5. The germline V gene encodes CDR1 MDHEN and CDR2 SYDVKM. The CDR3 sequence: CASSRTGIGTDTQYF. The CDR3 DNA follows: TGTGCCAGCAGTCGGACAGGGATAGGCACAGATACGCAGTATTTT. Drawing the rest from reference TRBV28 and TRBJ2-3, the complete variable domain is DVKVTQSSRYLVKRTGEKVFLECVQDMDHENMFWYRQDPGLGLRLIYFSYDVKMKEKGDIPEGYSVSREKKERFSLILESASTNQTSMYLCASSRTGIGTDTQYFGPGTRLTVL.

This clonotype showed up many times. Being off target in a library aimed at alpha chains, this beta chain has a size of little meaning. The chain uses TRBV20-1 and TRBJ1-5; possibly TRBD1 for D (6 bases). CDR1 is DFQATT and CDR2 is SNEGSKA in the germline V gene (reference sequence). The V end lost 0 bases, the J end lost 4 bases, and 16 bases lay between the germline ends. The CDR3 is 16 residues long. For the CDR3, the DNA is TGCAGTGCTAGAGACCCCGGACAGATCGGGAATCAGCCCCAGCATTTT. This codes for CSARDPGQIGNQPQHF.

A word on this clonotype: This beta chain represents an off-target read in a library built for alpha chains; its size is of limited meaning. CDR3 sequence: CASSLQQGAFF. The DNA for the CDR3 is TGTGCCAGCAGTTTGCAACAGGGAGCTTTCTTT. This chain links TRBV6-5 with TRBJ1-1; perhaps TRBD1 as D (6 bases). The CDR3 sequence is 11 residues long. From germline, CDR1 is MNHEY and CDR2 SVGAGI. V shed 4 bases and J shed 10 bases, with 10 bases lying between them.

About this clonotype: This beta chain is a stray read from a library made for alpha chains; its abundance is not meaningful. This rearrangement joins TRBV21-1 to TRBJ2-1; the D call in the table, TRBD1, was not verified against the DNA. TRBV21-1 is a pseudogene. The CDR3 spans 15 residues. CDR3 in amino acids: CASSKIGGAYNEQFF. Written as DNA, the CDR3 is TGTGCCAGCAGCAAAATCGGGGGCGCTTACAATGAGCAGTTCTTC.

This clonotype was recorded at least ten times. This beta chain is an off-target read within a library intended for alpha chains, so its frequency means little. V and J are TRBV7-6 and TRBJ2-7; 7 bases map to TRBD2. V shed 2 bases, J shed 4 bases, and the junction held 8 bases outside the gene matches. The V gene's germline CDR1 is SGHVS and CDR2 FNYEAQ. This CDR3 spans 15 amino acids. In nucleotides, the CDR3 is TGTGCCAGCAGCTTAAGCCCCGGGGAGGGTTACGAGCAGTACTTC. Translation gives CASSLSPGEGYEQYF.

The sample holds many counts of this clonotype. As an off-target read in a library built for alpha chains, this beta chain has a frequency of little significance. J is TRBJ2-3 and V is TRBV12-3 or TRBV12-4; D assignment may be TRBD1 or TRBD2 (5 bases each). This CDR3 spans 12 amino acids. V was cut by 5 bases and J by 13 bases, with 16 bases left in between. The CDR3 sequence: CASSGGRVGKYF. DNA for the CDR3: TGTGCCAGCAGTGGGGGACGGGTAGGAAAGTATTTT.

By frequency in the sample, this clonotype is medium-sized (0.01 to 0.1%). The library was prepared for alpha chains; this beta chain is a stray read, so its frequency means little. The chain carries TRBV3-1 and TRBJ2-2; D uncertain. The length of the CDR3 is 12 residues. Deletions cut 6 bases from V and 5 bases from J, with 7 bases between. Germline loops: CDR1 LGHDT, CDR2 YNNKEL (reference sequence). The CDR3 loop reads CASSLQTGELFF. The CDR3 DNA reads as TGTGCCAGCAGTCTCCAAACCGGGGAGCTGTTTTTT.

This clonotype has at least ten counts. The library was built for alpha chains, so this beta chain is an off-target read and its size means little. The rearrangement joins TRBV12-3 or TRBV12-4 to TRBJ1-3; no clear D gene. Trimming stripped 7 bases from V and 2 bases from J, with 6 bases between. The CDR3 spans 12 residues. In nucleotides, the CDR3 is TGTGCCAGCAATGCGCCTGGAAACACCATATATTTT. This codes for CASNAPGNTIYF.

At least ten counts were recorded for this clonotype. The library was built for alpha chains, so this beta chain is an off-target read and its size means little. This sequence joins TRBV25-1 and TRBJ1-2; D call uncertain. Per germline, CDR1 MGHDK and CDR2 SYGVNS. The CDR3 consists of 12 residues. Trimming shortened V by 8 bases and J by 6 bases, and 13 bases separated the two germline ends. CDR3 in DNA: TGTGCCAGCGGGATTGAGACGGATGGCTACACCTTC. Encoded protein: CASGIETDGYTF.

At least ten counts were recorded for this clonotype. As an off-target read in a library built for alpha chains, this beta chain has a frequency of little significance. The chain combines TRBV7-9 with TRBJ2-1; 9 positions match TRBD1. From germline, CDR1 is SEHNR and CDR2 FQNEAQ (reference sequence). The trim removed 5 bases at V and 6 bases at J, leaving 11 bases unmatched. This CDR3 spans 16 amino acids. The CDR3 nucleotides are TGTGCCAGCAGCCCCCGTCCGGGACAGGGTATCAATGAGCAGTTCTTC. Translation gives CASSPRPGQGINEQFF.

There are a few counts of this clonotype. With the library built for alpha chains, this beta chain is off target and its frequency is not meaningful. The J gene is TRBJ1-4, the V gene TRBV11-2; D may be TRBD1 (5 bases). The germline V gene has CDR1 SGHAT and CDR2 FQNNGV. The CDR3 has 14 residues. V was shortened by 5 bases and J by 7 bases, with 14 bases between the two germline ends. The chain's CDR3 is CASSPTGTGEKLFF. CDR3 bases: TGTGCCAGCAGCCCAACAGGCACGGGTGAAAAACTGTTTTTT. The full variable domain, with the rest looked up from reference TRBV11-2 and TRBJ1-4, is EAGVAQSPRYKIIEKRQSVAFWCNPISGHATLYWYQQILGQGPKLLIQFQNNGVVDDSQLPKDRFSAERLKGVDSTLKIQPAKLEDSAVYLCASSPTGTGEKLFFGSGTQLSVL.

With regard to this clonotype: As an off-target read in a library built for alpha chains, this beta chain has a frequency of little significance. The rearrangement joins TRBV6-2 or TRBV6-3 to TRBJ2-5; D is undetermined. The V gene's germline CDR1 is MNHEY and CDR2 SVGEGT. V lost 8 bases, J lost 1 base, and 11 bases lay in between. The CDR3 is 13 amino acids. The CDR3 loop reads CASVGRSQETQYF. The CDR3 DNA is TGTGCCAGCGTGGGCAGGAGCCAAGAGACCCAGTACTTC.

By sample share, this clonotype is medium-sized. Since the library was made to target alpha chains, this beta chain is a stray read and its abundance is not meaningful. The chain has TRBV6-5 and TRBJ1-6, with TRBD1 matching over 10 bases. Trimming cost V 6 bases and J 8 bases; bases outside gene matches: 4. Germline values: CDR1 MNHEY, CDR2 SVGAGI. CDR3 size: 14 residues. Here the CDR3 DNA reads TGTGCCAGCAGGCTAGGGACAGGGGATTCACCCCTCCACTTT. Residues: CASRLGTGDSPLHF.

By proportion, this clonotype is medium-sized. This beta chain turned up in a library designed for alpha chains; as an off-target read, its abundance says little. The chain is built from TRBV10-3 and TRBJ2-1; 8 nucleotides agree with TRBD2. V lost 10 bases and J lost 8; bases outside the gene matches: 13. The CDR3 loop spans 14 amino acids. Germline-derived CDR1 and CDR2 are ENHRY and SYGVKD. CDR3 residues: CATRAREGLDEQFF. DNA of the CDR3: TGTGCCACCCGGGCCCGGGAGGGCCTGGATGAGCAGTTCTTC.

This clonotype was recorded at least ten times. This beta chain represents an off-target read in a library built for alpha chains; its size is of limited meaning. The V call is TRBV12-3 or TRBV12-4, the J call TRBJ2-1, with a tentative D call TRBD2 (6 bases). V lost 8 bases and J 8 bases, leaving 22 bases between the germline ends. The CDR3 spans 15 residues. The CDR3 DNA reads as TGTGCCAGCCCCATGTACGGTGGGAGGCCCCATGAGCAGTTCTTC. Protein product: CASPMYGGRPHEQFF.

By its share, this clonotype is large. The library was built for alpha chains, so this beta chain is an off-target read and its size means little. The CDR3 protein is CASSQEIARNTGELFF. CDR3 bases: TGCGCCAGCAGCCAAGAAATAGCGCGTAACACCGGGGAGCTGTTTTTT. The chain couples TRBV4-1 to TRBJ2-2, with D possibly being TRBD2 (5 bases). V was shortened by 0 bases and J by 2 bases, with 10 bases between the two germline ends. Germline lookup yields CDR1 MGHRA and CDR2 YSYEKL. The CDR3 runs 16 residues.

This clonotype was counted at least ten times. This beta chain represents an off-target read in a library built for alpha chains; its size is of limited meaning. This chain connects TRBV20-1 to TRBJ2-1; 7 bases line up with TRBD2. Germline V gene lookup returns CDR1 DFQATT and CDR2 SNEGSKA (reference sequence). V was clipped by 3 bases and J by 0 bases; unmatched bases: 8. The CDR3 consists of 16 residues. CDR3 sequence (DNA): TGCAGTGCTAGCTATAGCGGGCCAAGCTCCTACAATGAGCAGTTCTTC. Protein sequence: CSASYSGPSSYNEQFF.